Shown below are 3 T cell receptor beta chains from a single sample sequenced in a study of siplizumab effects on memory and regulatory T cells. Sequenced by immunoSEQ multiplex PCR; TCRdb stores in-frame clones only, minus some. The sample shows about 100,000 clones, around 90% of them seen only once. Source material: CD4+ T cells sorted from blood. Source of these receptors: a human donor in good health.

The chain joins TRBV19 to TRBJ2-1, with TRBD1 matching over 9 bases. V shed 10 bases and J 9 bases; nucleotides not matched to a gene: 13. The CDR3 loop spans 14 amino acids. CDR1 is LNHDA, CDR2 SQIVND, per germline (reference sequence). CDR3 sequence reads: CATRAGQGTAEQFF. Here the CDR3 DNA reads TGTGCCACCCGAGCGGGACAGGGTACCGCTGAGCAGTTCTTC.

This chain connects TRBV5-8 to TRBJ1-6; the D is unclear. The CDR3 is 16 residues long. Germline-derived CDR1 and CDR2 are SGHTS and YDEGEE. V lost 2 bases and J lost 0, with 9 bases in between. The CDR3 region has the DNA TGTGCCAGCAGCTTATCCGGGAACTCCTATAATTCACCCCTCCACTTT. The encoded protein is CASSLSGNSYNSPLHF.

The CDR3 here is CASSQNLPSEAFF. CDR3 in DNA: TGTGCCAGCAGTCAAAACCTTCCCTCTGAAGCTTTCTTT. This chain connects TRBV28 to TRBJ1-1; D ambiguous. Per germline, CDR1 MDHEN and CDR2 SYDVKM. Trimming removed 5 bases at V and 6 bases at J, with 13 bases between. The CDR3 is made up of 13 amino acids. Full variable domain (remainder filled in from reference TRBV28 and TRBJ1-1): DVKVTQSSRYLVKRTGEKVFLECVQDMDHENMFWYRQDPGLGLRLIYFSYDVKMKEKGDIPEGYSVSREKKERFSLILESASTNQTSMYLCASSQNLPSEAFFGQGTRLTVV.